These 2 T cell receptor beta chains came from one sample sequenced in a study of T-cell reconstitution after alpha-beta-depleted transplantation in children. TCRbeta library preparation incorporated unique molecular identifiers. TCRdb re-analysed the PCR reads in MiXCR, keeping a single row per CDR3 protein. This sample carries about 540,000 distinct CDR3 sequences, 15% to 20% of them seen once, and the ten largest clones take less than 4%. The starting material was PBMCs from the stem cell graft donor, obtained from the stem cell graft. The receptors shown here come from a human donor who donated a stem cell graft to a child with acute lymphoblastic leukemia.

V and J are TRBV5-1 and TRBJ2-1; D gene unclear. This CDR3 spans 14 amino acids. CDR1 and CDR2 (germline): SGHRS, YFSETQ. With 2 bases removed from V and 9 bases from J, the gap between germline ends came to 15 bases. The DNA of the CDR3 is TGCGCCAGCAGCTTACGTCTAGATTCTACTGAGCAGTTCTTC. This encodes CASSLRLDSTEQFF.

The CDR3 bases are TGTGCCAGCAGCTTAGATTGGGGATACAATGAGCAGTTCTTC. It is translated as CASSLDWGYNEQFF. V is TRBV11-2 and J is TRBJ2-1; D is unclear. Germline CDR1 and CDR2: SGHAT and FQNNGV. The V and J ends lost 0 bases and 4 bases respectively, with 7 bases between them. The CDR3 spans 14 residues.